This T cell receptor (beta chain) was obtained from a study of T cell responses to AZD1222 COVID-19 vaccine. The CDR3 extends over 15 amino acids. CDR1 and CDR2 (germline): SGHTA, FQGNSA. J lost 4 bases, V lost 4 bases, and 6 bases had no gene match. Method: immunoSEQ multiplex PCR; TCRdb's copy keeps in-frame clones and lacks some. Of 95,000 to 100,000 clones in the sample, over 75% were seen once. The table lists this clone with a count of one. The sequence was obtained from an adult in good health. Sample: peripheral blood, taken on day 0 of AZD1222 vaccination. This chain links TRBV7-2 with TRBJ1-4; 7 nucleotides agree with TRBD1. CDR3 sequence (DNA): TGTGCCAGCAGCTCTACAGGGGCGCTTAATGAAAAACTGTTTTTT. Translation gives CASSSTGALNEKLFF.